Presented here are 20 T cell receptor beta chains from one specimen sequenced in a study of cytomegalovirus exposure and HLA in healthy donors. PCR primers comprised 60 Vbeta and 13 Jbeta primers. The protocol was immunoSEQ multiplex PCR, while the TCRdb copy is restricted to in-frame clones and leaves out a portion. The sample holds 240,000 or so clones, approximately 82% seen once. The sequencing sample was made of PBMCs. These TCRs come from an older woman in good health and CMV-seropositive.

The genes are TRBV2 and TRBJ1-1, with D possibly matching TRBD1 (6 bases). Germline assignment: CDR1 SNHLY and CDR2 FYNNEI. V was cut by 11 bases and J by 3 bases, with 16 bases left in between. The CDR3 has 13 amino acids. CDR3: CASSRDIHTEAFF. For the CDR3, the DNA is TGTGCCTCATCCAGGGACATTCACACTGAAGCTTTCTTT.

CDR3 residues: CASSPDRGPNQPQHF. The CDR3 coding sequence is TGCGCCAGCAGTCCTGACAGGGGTCCGAATCAGCCCCAGCATTTT. V is TRBV10-2 and J is TRBJ1-5, with 8 bases identical to TRBD1. The V and J ends lost 5 bases and 4 bases, in that order; junction bases with no gene match: 7. Germline CDR1 reads WSHSY; CDR2 reads SAAADI. The CDR3 is made up of 15 amino acids.

This clone was seen once. The chain joins TRBV29-1 to TRBJ2-1, with 7 bases lining up with TRBD2. The V gene's germline CDR1 is SQVTM and CDR2 ANQGSEA. CDR3 length: 16 amino acids. With 0 bases clipped from V and 3 bases from J, the junction kept 8 bases outside the gene matches. CDR3 residues: CSVEDPLADNYNEQFF. As DNA, the CDR3 is TGCAGCGTTGAAGATCCCCTAGCGGATAACTACAATGAGCAGTTCTTC.

A few counts support this clone. This chain links TRBV5-4 with TRBJ2-7; D may be TRBD1 (5 bases). CDR1 and CDR2 (germline): SGHNT, YYREEE (reference sequence). Trimming pared 4 bases from V and 5 bases from J, leaving 13 bases between. This CDR3 region has 13 residues. As DNA, the CDR3 is TGTGCCAGCAGCCCCGGACAAGTCAACGAGCAGTACTTC. This encodes CASSPGQVNEQYF.

V usage is TRBV20-1 and J usage is TRBJ1-4; D is uncertain. CDR1 and CDR2 (germline): DFQATT, SNEGSKA (reference sequence). The CDR3 extends over 11 amino acids. Trimming removed 1 base from V and 6 bases from J, with 3 bases in between. The CDR3 nucleotides are TGCAGTGCTAGAGCCTATGAAAAACTGTTTTTT. Translated, it gives CSARAYEKLFF.

The chain uses TRBV6-1 and TRBJ2-7; TRBD1 matches at 7 bases. Germline assignment: CDR1 MNHNS and CDR2 SASEGT. CDR3 length: 16 residues. The junction had 10 bases not matched to a gene; V was cut back by 3 bases and J by 2 bases. CDR3 sequence reads: CASSEDPTGPPYEQYF. The CDR3 coding sequence is TGTGCCAGCAGTGAGGACCCGACAGGGCCTCCCTACGAGCAGTACTTC.

The chain joins TRBV6-5 to TRBJ1-3; the match to TRBD1 covers 9 bases. V gave up 4 bases and J gave up 1 base; unmatched junction bases: 2. Germline CDR1 is MNHEY and CDR2 is SVGAGI. The CDR3 runs 15 residues. CDR3 sequence: CASSLQGASGNTIYF. The CDR3 DNA follows: TGTGCCAGCAGTTTACAGGGGGCGTCTGGAAACACCATATATTTT.

The V and J genes are TRBV7-9 and TRBJ1-5, with 7 bases fitting TRBD1. The germline V gene has CDR1 SEHNR and CDR2 FQNEAQ (reference sequence). This CDR3 comprises 16 residues. The ends lost 5 bases at V and 0 bases at J; junction bases unmatched: 7. This chain's CDR3 is CASSLGTAYSNQPQHF. The CDR3 coding sequence is TGTGCCAGCAGCCTGGGGACAGCTTATAGCAATCAGCCCCAGCATTTT.

This chain links TRBV7-8 with TRBJ2-3, with D tentatively TRBD1 (6 bases). Germline V lookup: CDR1 SGHVS, CDR2 FQNEAQ. Trimming cost V 7 bases and J 3 bases, with 8 bases left between them. The CDR3 contains 12 residues. The CDR3 is CASITGTDTQYF. CDR3 bases: TGTGCCAGCATCACAGGGACAGATACGCAGTATTTT. The variable domain in full, with the rest retrieved from reference TRBV7-8 and TRBJ2-3, is GAGVSQSPRYKVAKRGQDVALRCDPISGHVSLFWYQQALGQGPEFLTYFQNEAQLDKSGLPSDRFFAERPEGSVSTLKIQRTQQEDSAVYLCASITGTDTQYFGPGTRLTVL.

This rearrangement joins TRBV25-1 to TRBJ2-1, with a possible D match to TRBD1 (6 bases). CDR1 MGHDK and CDR2 SYGVNS come from the germline V gene. The CDR3 runs to 18 residues. V was clipped by 4 bases and J by 5 bases, with 24 bases between them. The CDR3 DNA sequence: TGTGCCAGCAGTGTCAAAAAGAGGACAGACCGCCTAGACAATGAGCAGTTCTTC. It translates to CASSVKKRTDRLDNEQFF.

A word on this clone: Within the sample, other DNA sequences also encode this same CDR3. The chain links TRBV6-5 to TRBJ1-2, with a possible D match to TRBD1 (6 bases). Germline CDR1 reads MNHEY; CDR2 reads SVGAGI. CDR3 length: 13 residues. Trimming removed 0 bases from V and 7 bases from J, with 9 bases in between. The CDR3 sequence is CASSYSGGGGYTF. DNA for the CDR3: TGTGCCAGCAGTTACTCGGGAGGGGGTGGCTACACCTTC.

The V call is TRBV18, the J call TRBJ1-2, with D uncertain. Germline V gene sequence: CDR1 KGHSH, CDR2 LQKENI. Between the trimmed V and J ends, which lost 2 bases and 2 bases, there was a span of 3 bases. The CDR3 loop spans 12 amino acids. The CDR3 region has the DNA TGTGCCAGCTCACCATCAAACTATGGCTACACCTTC. This translates into CASSPSNYGYTF.

This chain joins TRBV7-3 and TRBJ1-2, with 7 positions matching TRBD1. Germline lookup yields CDR1 SGHTA and CDR2 FQGTGA. The CDR3 spans 13 residues. The V and J ends lost 2 bases and 8 bases, in that order; junction bases with no gene match: 5. The DNA for the CDR3 is TGTGCCAGCAGCTTAGAGGGGGCTAGGGGCTACACCTTC. Protein sequence: CASSLEGARGYTF. Using reference TRBV7-3 and TRBJ1-2 for the parts outside the CDR3, the full variable domain is GAGVSQTPSNKVTEKGKYVELRCDPISGHTALYWYRQSLGQGPEFLIYFQGTGAADDSGLPNDRFFAVRPEGSVSTLKIQRTERGDSAVYLCASSLEGARGYTFGSGTRLTVV.

The J gene is TRBJ2-2, the V gene TRBV10-3; no clear D gene. V was shortened by 7 bases and J by 1 base, with 13 bases between the two germline ends. The CDR3 contains 15 residues. Germline-derived CDR1 and CDR2 are ENHRY and SYGVKD. The CDR3 sequence is CAIKSGGKNTGELFF. The CDR3 coding sequence is TGTGCCATCAAATCCGGCGGAAAGAACACCGGGGAGCTGTTTTTT.

Comment on this clone: Other DNA sequences of this sample code for an identical CDR3. The gene calls are TRBV10-3 and TRBJ1-4; D remains unclear. Germline assignment: CDR1 ENHRY and CDR2 SYGVKD. The CDR3 sequence is 12 residues long. V lost 2 bases to trimming and J lost 8 bases, with 6 bases between them. CDR3 nucleotide sequence: TGTGCCATCAGTGAGGGGAGGGAAAAACTGTTTTTT. Translated: CAISEGREKLFF.

This chain connects TRBV7-9 to TRBJ2-7; D possibly corresponds to TRBD1 (5 bases). The CDR3 has 13 residues. CDR1 is SEHNR, CDR2 FQNEAQ, per germline (reference sequence). The V gene lost 5 bases and the J gene lost 0 bases, with 8 bases spanning the gap. The CDR3 DNA sequence: TGTGCCAGCAGCCCCACAGGCTCCTACGAGCAGTACTTC. Translating it yields CASSPTGSYEQYF.

The V call is TRBV7-9, the J call TRBJ1-5; 9 nucleotides match TRBD1. The V gene end was trimmed by 5 bases and the J gene end by 0 bases; junction bases not matched to a gene: 8. This CDR3 contains 17 residues. Looked up from germline, CDR1 is SEHNR and CDR2 is FQNEAQ (reference sequence). CDR3 bases: TGTGCCAGCAGCCGGGGACAGGGTGTGGATAGCAATCAGCCCCAGCATTTT. It yields the protein CASSRGQGVDSNQPQHF.

The genes are TRBV18 and TRBJ2-7; possible D gene TRBD2, 5 bases. The CDR3 runs 12 residues. Germline assignment: CDR1 KGHSH and CDR2 LQKENI. V was shortened by 2 bases and J by 3 bases, with 5 bases between the two germline ends. The DNA of the CDR3 is TGTGCCAGCTCACCAGGACTCTACGAGCAGTACTTC. This sequence encodes CASSPGLYEQYF.

The chain links TRBV5-1 to TRBJ2-2, with D possibly TRBD2 on 5 matching bases. V dropped 1 base and J dropped 7 bases, with 20 bases sitting between them. The CDR3 runs 17 residues. In germline, CDR1 is SGHRS, CDR2 YFSETQ. CDR3 protein: CASSLSGFSGKGGELFF. DNA of the CDR3: TGCGCCAGCAGCTTGAGTGGTTTTTCCGGGAAGGGCGGGGAGCTGTTTTTT.

This chain links TRBV11-2 with TRBJ1-1; TRBD1 might be the D (5 bases). Germline V gene data show CDR1 as SGHAT and CDR2 as FQNNGV. Trimming left V 1 base short and J 1 base short, with 7 bases between. There are 14 residues in the CDR3. CDR3 DNA: TGTGCCAGCAGCTTAGGTGACAGGAACACTGAAGCTTTCTTT. It translates to CASSLGDRNTEAFF.